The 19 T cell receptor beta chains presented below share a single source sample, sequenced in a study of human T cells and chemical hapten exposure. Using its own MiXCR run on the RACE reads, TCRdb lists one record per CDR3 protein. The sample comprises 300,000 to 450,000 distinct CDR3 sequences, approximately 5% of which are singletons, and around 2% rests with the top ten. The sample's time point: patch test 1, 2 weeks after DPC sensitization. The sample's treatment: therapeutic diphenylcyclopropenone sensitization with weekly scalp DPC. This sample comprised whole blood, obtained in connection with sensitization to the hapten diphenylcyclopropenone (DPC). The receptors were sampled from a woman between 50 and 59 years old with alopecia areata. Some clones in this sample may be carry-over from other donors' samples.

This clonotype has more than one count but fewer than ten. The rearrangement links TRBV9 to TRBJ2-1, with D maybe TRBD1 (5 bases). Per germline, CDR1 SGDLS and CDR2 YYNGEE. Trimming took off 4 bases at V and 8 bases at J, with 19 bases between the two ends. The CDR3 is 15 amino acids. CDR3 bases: TGTGCCAGCAGCCCCGGCCAGGGCCCTGGGGATGAGCAGTTCTTC. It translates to CASSPGQGPGDEQFF. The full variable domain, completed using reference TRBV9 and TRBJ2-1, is DSGVTQTPKHLITATGQRVTLRCSPRSGDLSVYWYQQSLDQGLQFLIQYYNGEERAKGNILERFSAQQFPDLHSELNLSSLELGDSALYFCASSPGQGPGDEQFFGPGTRLTVL.

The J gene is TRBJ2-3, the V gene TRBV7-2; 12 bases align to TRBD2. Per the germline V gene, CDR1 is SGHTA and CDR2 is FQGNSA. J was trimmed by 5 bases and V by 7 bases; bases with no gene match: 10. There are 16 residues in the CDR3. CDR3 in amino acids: CASTSQRGLAGDTQYF. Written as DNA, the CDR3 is TGTGCCAGCACCTCTCAGAGGGGACTAGCGGGAGATACGCAGTATTTT.

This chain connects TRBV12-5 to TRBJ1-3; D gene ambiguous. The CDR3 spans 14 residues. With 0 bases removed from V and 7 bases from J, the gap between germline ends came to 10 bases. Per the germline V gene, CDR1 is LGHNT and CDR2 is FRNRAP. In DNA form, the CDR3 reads TGTGCTAGTGGTTTGGTACGGGGAGGGAACACCATATATTTT. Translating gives CASGLVRGGNTIYF.

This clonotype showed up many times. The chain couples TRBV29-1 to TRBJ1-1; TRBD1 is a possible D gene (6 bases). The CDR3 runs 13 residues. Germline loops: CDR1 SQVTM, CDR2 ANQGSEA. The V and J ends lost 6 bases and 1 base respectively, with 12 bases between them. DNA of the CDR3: TGCAGCGTCCGACAGGCAGCGAACACTGAAGCTTTCTTT. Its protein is CSVRQAANTEAFF.

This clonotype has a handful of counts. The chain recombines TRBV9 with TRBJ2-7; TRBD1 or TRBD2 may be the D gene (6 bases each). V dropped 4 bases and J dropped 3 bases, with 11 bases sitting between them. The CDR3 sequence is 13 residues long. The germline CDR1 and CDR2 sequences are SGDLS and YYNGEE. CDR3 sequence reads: CASSPGAVYEQYF. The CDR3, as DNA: TGTGCCAGCAGCCCGGGGGCAGTCTACGAGCAGTACTTC.

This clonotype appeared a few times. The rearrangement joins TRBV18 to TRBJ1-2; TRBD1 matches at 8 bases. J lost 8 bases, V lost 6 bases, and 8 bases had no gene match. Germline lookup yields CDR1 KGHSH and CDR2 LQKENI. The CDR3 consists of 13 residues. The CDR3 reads CASSTTGEGGYTF. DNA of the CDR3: TGTGCCAGCTCGACGACAGGGGAGGGCGGCTACACCTTC.

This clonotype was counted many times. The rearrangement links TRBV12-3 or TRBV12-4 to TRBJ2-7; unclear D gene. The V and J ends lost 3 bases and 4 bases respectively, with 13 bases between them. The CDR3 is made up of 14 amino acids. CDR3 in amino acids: CASSLTFNPYEQYF. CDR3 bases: TGTGCCAGCAGTTTGACTTTTAATCCATACGAGCAGTACTTC.

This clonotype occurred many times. The CDR3 reads CASSQRLANTGELFF. CDR3 DNA sequence: TGTGCCAGCAGCCAGCGGCTGGCGAACACCGGGGAGCTGTTTTTT. The rearrangement links TRBV7-9 to TRBJ2-2; D possibly corresponds to TRBD2 (5 bases). This CDR3 has 15 residues. Germline V lookup: CDR1 SEHNR, CDR2 FQNEAQ (reference sequence). The V end was cut by 5 bases, the J end by 0 bases, with 10 bases between.

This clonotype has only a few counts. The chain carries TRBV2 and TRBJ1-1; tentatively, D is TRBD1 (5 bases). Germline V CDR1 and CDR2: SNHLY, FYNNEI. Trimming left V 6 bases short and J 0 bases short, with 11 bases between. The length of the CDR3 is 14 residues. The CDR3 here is CASRLQDLNTEAFF. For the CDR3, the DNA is TGTGCCAGCAGATTACAGGACTTGAACACTGAAGCTTTCTTT.

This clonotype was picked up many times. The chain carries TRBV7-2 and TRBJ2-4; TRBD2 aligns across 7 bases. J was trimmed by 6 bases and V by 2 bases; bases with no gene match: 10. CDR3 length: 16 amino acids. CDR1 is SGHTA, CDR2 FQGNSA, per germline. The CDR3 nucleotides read TGTGCCAGCAGCTTATTTTTGGGCGGGAGTCGAAACATTCAGTACTTC. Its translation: CASSLFLGGSRNIQYF.

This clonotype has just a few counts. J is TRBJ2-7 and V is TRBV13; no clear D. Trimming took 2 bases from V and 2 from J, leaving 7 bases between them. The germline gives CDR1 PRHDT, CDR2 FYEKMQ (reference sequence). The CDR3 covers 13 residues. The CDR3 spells CASSLTSTYEQYF. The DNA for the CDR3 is TGTGCCAGCAGCTTAACGTCCACCTACGAGCAGTACTTC.

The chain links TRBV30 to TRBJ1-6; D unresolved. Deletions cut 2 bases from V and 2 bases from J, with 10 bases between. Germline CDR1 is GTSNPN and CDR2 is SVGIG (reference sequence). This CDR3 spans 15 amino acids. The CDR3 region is CAWSPRQPYNSPLHF. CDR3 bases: TGTGCCTGGAGTCCACGGCAACCCTATAATTCACCCCTCCACTTT.

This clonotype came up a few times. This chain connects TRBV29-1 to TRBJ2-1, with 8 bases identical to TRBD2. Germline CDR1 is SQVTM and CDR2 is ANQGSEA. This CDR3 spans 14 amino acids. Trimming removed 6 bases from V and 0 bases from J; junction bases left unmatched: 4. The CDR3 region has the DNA TGCAGCGTCCGTAGCGGGGACTCCTACAATGAGCAGTTCTTC. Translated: CSVRSGDSYNEQFF.

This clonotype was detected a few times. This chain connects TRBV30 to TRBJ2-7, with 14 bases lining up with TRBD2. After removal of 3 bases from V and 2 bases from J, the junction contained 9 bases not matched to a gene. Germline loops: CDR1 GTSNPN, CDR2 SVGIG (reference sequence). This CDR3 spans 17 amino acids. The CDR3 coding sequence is TGTGCCTGGAGCCCCGGGACTAGCGGGAGCTATCCCTACGAGCAGTACTTC. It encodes CAWSPGTSGSYPYEQYF.

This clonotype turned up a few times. The CDR3 protein is CSAYTGNYGYTF. The CDR3 DNA reads as TGCAGTGCTTATACAGGGAACTATGGCTACACCTTC. The chain recombines TRBV20-1 with TRBJ1-2; D might be TRBD1 (6 bases). The CDR3 extends over 12 amino acids. V shed 5 bases and J shed 2 bases, with 9 bases lying between them. CDR1 is DFQATT and CDR2 is SNEGSKA in the germline V gene (reference sequence).

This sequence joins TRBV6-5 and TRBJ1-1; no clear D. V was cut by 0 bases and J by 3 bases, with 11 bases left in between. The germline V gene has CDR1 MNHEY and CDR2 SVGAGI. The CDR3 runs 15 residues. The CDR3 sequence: CASSYSLHGDTEAFF. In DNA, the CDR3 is TGTGCCAGCAGTTACTCTCTACATGGGGACACTGAAGCTTTCTTT.

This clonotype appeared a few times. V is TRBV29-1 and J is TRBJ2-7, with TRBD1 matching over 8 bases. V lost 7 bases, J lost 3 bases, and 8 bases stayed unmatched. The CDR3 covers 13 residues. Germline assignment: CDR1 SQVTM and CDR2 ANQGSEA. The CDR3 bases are TGCAGCGCTTCCGGGACAGGCAGCTACGAGCAGTACTTC. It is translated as CSASGTGSYEQYF.

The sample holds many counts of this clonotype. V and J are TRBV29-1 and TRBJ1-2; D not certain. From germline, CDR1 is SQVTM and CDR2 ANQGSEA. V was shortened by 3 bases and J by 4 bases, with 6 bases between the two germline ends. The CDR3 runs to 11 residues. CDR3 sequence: CSVEERYGYTF. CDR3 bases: TGCAGCGTTGAGGAACGCTATGGCTACACCTTC.

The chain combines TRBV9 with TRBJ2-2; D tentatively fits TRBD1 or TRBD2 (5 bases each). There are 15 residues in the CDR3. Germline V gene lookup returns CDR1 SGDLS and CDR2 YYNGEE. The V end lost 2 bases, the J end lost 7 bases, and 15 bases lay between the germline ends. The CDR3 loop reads CASSVARGAGGELFF. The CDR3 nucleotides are TGTGCCAGCAGCGTGGCGAGGGGCGCCGGCGGGGAGCTGTTTTTT.